One and the same sample provided the 25 T cell receptor beta chains below, sequenced in a study of T cell clusters in autoimmune cytopenias (dated by TCRdb to about 2019). Per sample, roughly 240 ng of peripheral blood genomic DNA, 35,000 to 40,000 genome equivalents, was used for TRB amplification. Sequencer: Illumina MiSeq. To amplify TRB rearrangements, a touch-down multiplex PCR protocol was run with the TRB-A and TRB-B primer pools combined in a single tube. TCRdb reprocessed the reads, reporting each CDR3 protein sequence once and no DNA. The sample table includes 8,800 or so distinct CDR3 sequences. 3.1% of the sample is held by the ten biggest clonotypes. Input material: peripheral blood. The receptors were sampled from a human donor with an autoimmune cytopenia or autoimmune hepatitis (not recorded which).

The chain carries TRBV18 and TRBJ2-3; TCRdb proposes TRBD2, but this gene call is untestable without DNA. The V gene's germline CDR1 is KGHSH and CDR2 LQKENI. CDR3 size: 16 residues. CDR3 sequence: CASSPSGLAGGDTQYF.

J is TRBJ1-5 and V is TRBV27. The length of the CDR3 is 12 residues. Germline V gene sequence: CDR1 MNHEY, CDR2 SMNVEV (reference sequence). Here the CDR3 reads CASSGPNQPQHF.

This rearrangement joins TRBV7-9 to TRBJ2-7; TCRdb gives TRBD1 as the D gene, but with no DNA this cannot be confirmed. The CDR3 is 16 residues long. Germline lookup yields CDR1 SEHNR and CDR2 FQNEAQ (reference sequence). CDR3 in amino acids: CASSFFRTGGLDEQFF.

This clonotype is medium-sized by frequency. The CDR3 spells CASRGAQETQYF. V usage is TRBV6-5 and J usage is TRBJ2-5; as DNA is missing, the TRBD1 call by TCRdb cannot be tested. The germline V gene has CDR1 MNHEY and CDR2 SVGAGI. The CDR3 contains 12 residues.

This clonotype is classed as medium-sized by frequency. The chain recombines TRBV27 with TRBJ2-7. The CDR3 spans 11 residues. CDR1 MNHEY and CDR2 SMNVEV come from the germline V gene (reference sequence). The CDR3 protein is CASSLGYEQYF.

This clonotype is medium-sized by frequency. The chain couples TRBV19 to TRBJ1-5. The CDR3 loop spans 13 amino acids. Germline V gives CDR1 LNHDA, CDR2 SQIVND (reference sequence). The CDR3 reads CASTDTVRQPQHF.

The chain employs TRBV19 and TRBJ2-1; without DNA, the TCRdb call of TRBD2 cannot be checked. The CDR3 extends over 15 amino acids. Germline V gene sequence: CDR1 LNHDA, CDR2 SQIVND (reference sequence). This CDR3 is CASSTSSGRAVEQFF.

V usage is TRBV6-1 and J usage is TRBJ2-7. The CDR3 is 12 residues long. The germline gives CDR1 MNHNS, CDR2 SASEGT. CDR3 amino acids: CASSWSFNEQYF.

This clonotype ranks as medium-sized in terms of frequency. This chain joins TRBV20-1 and TRBJ2-7; the TCRdb call, TRBD1, lacks DNA for checking. Germline assignment: CDR1 DFQATT and CDR2 SNEGSKA (reference sequence). The length of the CDR3 is 13 residues. CDR3 amino acids: CSASPPGRYEQYF.

V gene TRBV12-3 or TRBV12-4 combines with J gene TRBJ1-5; TCRdb calls TRBD1, which cannot be checked without DNA. The CDR3 length is 15 residues. The CDR3 spells CASSSRTGGGQPQHF.

This clonotype shows up as medium-sized by frequency. V gene TRBV19 combines with J gene TRBJ2-7. This CDR3 region has 14 residues. CDR1 is LNHDA, CDR2 SQIVND, per germline (reference sequence). CDR3: CASSPTSGIYEQYF.

This clonotype is classed as medium-sized by frequency. The rearrangement joins TRBV6-1 to TRBJ1-6. The CDR3 length is 15 residues. The germline CDR1 and CDR2 sequences are MNHNS and SASEGT. The CDR3 protein is CASSERTEGHSPLHF.

The gene calls are TRBV20-1 and TRBJ2-1. CDR1 and CDR2 (germline): DFQATT, SNEGSKA (reference sequence). The CDR3 runs 11 residues. The CDR3 loop reads CSASGEDEQFF.

This chain links TRBV19 with TRBJ1-2. This CDR3 has 14 amino acids. Per the germline V gene, CDR1 is LNHDA and CDR2 is SQIVND (reference sequence). The CDR3 region is CASSIREARYGYTF.

Measured by frequency, this clonotype is medium-sized (0.01 to 0.1%). The V gene is TRBV20-1, the J gene TRBJ1-4; TCRdb reports TRBD1, a call that lacks DNA to check it against. The V gene's germline CDR1 is DFQATT and CDR2 SNEGSKA (reference sequence). The CDR3 totals 11 residues. The CDR3 is CSASRDRDSFF.

V usage is TRBV30 and J usage is TRBJ1-1; TCRdb's assignment of TRBD1 cannot be checked, as there is no DNA. The CDR3 length is 13 residues. From germline, CDR1 is GTSNPN and CDR2 SVGIG (reference sequence). This CDR3 is CAWSQQTGLEAFF.

The V call is TRBV10-3, the J call TRBJ2-2; the D call of TRBD2 rests on TCRdb alone, since no DNA is present to check it. CDR1 is ENHRY and CDR2 is SYGVKD in the germline V gene. The CDR3 length is 20 residues. The CDR3 protein is CAISESDTSVDSPNLRELFF.

The chain links TRBV20-1 to TRBJ1-2. The germline gives CDR1 DFQATT, CDR2 SNEGSKA (reference sequence). The CDR3 sequence is 16 residues long. CDR3 sequence: CSAPTVAGLANYGYTF.

Judged by frequency, this clonotype is medium-sized (0.01 to 0.1%). The chain employs TRBV6-5 and TRBJ2-7. The germline CDR1 and CDR2 sequences are MNHEY and SVGAGI. CDR3 length: 12 amino acids. The CDR3 loop is CASSYSPYEQYF.

The chain is built from TRBV6-1 and TRBJ2-7. CDR3 length: 11 residues. Germline V gives CDR1 MNHNS, CDR2 SASEGT. The CDR3 loop reads CASMLGYEQYF.

By frequency, this clonotype is medium-sized (0.01 to 0.1%). The chain is built from TRBV30 and TRBJ2-7; with no DNA, the TCRdb D assignment of TRBD1 cannot be verified. This CDR3 has 12 residues. In germline, CDR1 is GTSNPN, CDR2 SVGIG (reference sequence). The CDR3 sequence is CAWSVGHREQYF.

By frequency, this clonotype is medium-sized. This CDR3 is CASRPQGDTGELFF. The genes are TRBV6-6 and TRBJ2-2; as DNA is missing, the TRBD1 call by TCRdb cannot be tested. The CDR3 is 14 residues long. CDR1 is MNHNY and CDR2 is SVGAGI in the germline V gene (reference sequence).

This chain joins TRBV5-5 and TRBJ1-1. The germline V gene encodes CDR1 SGHKS and CDR2 YYEKEE (reference sequence). This CDR3 is built from 13 residues. This CDR3 is CASSLLGDTEAFF.

V is TRBV20-1 and J is TRBJ1-1; TCRdb lists TRBD1, though no DNA is available to test this call. This CDR3 is built from 13 residues. CDR1 DFQATT and CDR2 SNEGSKA come from the germline V gene (reference sequence). CDR3 protein: CSALRDGRGEAFF.

This clonotype registers medium-sized (0.01 to 0.1%) by frequency. This chain links TRBV12-3 or TRBV12-4 with TRBJ2-2; no DNA is available, so the TRBD2 call from TCRdb remains unchecked. There are 13 residues in the CDR3. CDR3 sequence: CASSPLNTGELFF.